This is a list of T cell receptor beta chains from one sample in a study of CD8 T cells in ankylosing spondylitis. TCRdb re-called the 5' RACE reads through MiXCR, storing one row per CDR3 protein. The table lists 350,000 to 400,000 distinct CDR3 sequences, 20% to 25% of them singletons. Sequences were obtained from blood, either unsorted or a sorted T cell fraction (not recorded which). Receptors were obtained from a male donor with ankylosing spondylitis or in good health (not recorded which). Both conserved end residues are part of each CDR3. A D gene is named only where the DNA matches it firmly. For some rows the clone size is stated as once, few or many, or as a class when expanded; others skip it.

TRBJ2-1 | few | NA | TRBV29-1 | CSVVLDEQFF
TRBJ2-7 | few | NA | TRBV27 | CASSLEGPYEEQYF
TRBJ2-3 | NA | NA | TRBV11-2 | CASKGSGTDTQYF
TRBJ1-2 | NA | NA | TRBV28 | CASSPLLDPNYGYTF
TRBJ2-3 | few | NA | TRBV14 | CASSRHSGWDTQYF
TRBJ2-3 | NA | TRBD1 | TRBV20-1 | CSARVRGGNTQYF
TRBJ2-1 | NA | NA | TRBV7-9 | CASSDSDEQFF
TRBJ2-7 | once | NA | TRBV11-2 | CASSLVGLFEQYF
TRBJ2-7 | few | NA | TRBV6-5 | CASSYFTGNSGEQYF
TRBJ2-7 | NA | TRBD2 | TRBV3-1 | CASSQYAGDHYEQYF
TRBJ2-2 | few | NA | TRBV11-2 | CASSLASGGLTGELFF
TRBJ2-6 | NA | NA | TRBV19 | CASFGGANVLTF
TRBJ1-4 | few | NA | TRBV4-1 | CASSQVQQPNEKLFF
TRBJ2-1 | few | NA | TRBV29-1 | CSARGQGRIYNEQFF
TRBJ2-7 | NA | TRBD1 | TRBV10-3 | CAIRTGTGADEQYF
TRBJ2-5 | few | NA | TRBV28 | CASTSDGYVETQYF
TRBJ2-5 | few | TRBD2 | TRBV30 | CAWSAGLAGEEETQYF
TRBJ2-1 | NA | NA | TRBV6-2/TRBV6-3 | CASSYSVGNSLGHEQFF
TRBJ2-5 | many | NA | TRBV12-3/TRBV12-4 | CASSLSAALGETQYF
TRBJ2-1 | few | NA | TRBV6-4 | CASSDRAVSGEQFF
TRBJ2-7 | few | NA | TRBV27 | CASSQGSGSYEQYF
TRBJ2-1 | NA | TRBD1 | TRBV7-9 | CASSSAGGSYNEQFF
TRBJ2-3 | few | NA | TRBV7-8 | CASSFTGEELSTDTQYF
TRBJ2-7 | NA | TRBD2 | TRBV12-3/TRBV12-4 | CASSPGLIGEQYF
TRBJ2-5 | NA | TRBD2 | TRBV28 | CASSPRTSDPEETQYF
TRBJ1-2 | few | NA | TRBV30 | CAWSVGGGYGYTF
TRBJ2-5 | many | NA | TRBV2 | CASSAPETQYF
TRBJ2-1 | NA | TRBD2 | TRBV20-1 | CSAWTSGGPWGNEQFF
TRBJ2-1 | few | TRBD1 | TRBV24-1 | CATSDLPGQGYNEQFF
TRBJ1-4 | NA | TRBD1 | TRBV11-1 | CASSPRPGQTTTNEKLFF
TRBJ2-2 | few | NA | TRBV19 | CASGVRVNTGELFF
TRBJ1-5 | NA | NA | TRBV12-3/TRBV12-4 | CASSLVHDGNQPQHF
TRBJ2-2 | few | TRBD1 | TRBV4-1 | CASSHGTENTGELFF
TRBJ2-3 | few | NA | TRBV6-1 | CASSEVVQGIAQYF
TRBJ2-7 | NA | TRBD1 | TRBV12-3/TRBV12-4 | CASRPKGGTGSYEQYF
TRBJ2-7 | few | TRBD1 | TRBV24-1 | CATSASGTGGNEQYF
TRBJ2-7 | NA | NA | TRBV18 | CASSPQAAYEQYF
TRBJ2-3 | few | TRBD1 | TRBV3-1 | CASSSGQGMDTQYF
TRBJ2-7 | NA | NA | TRBV2 | CAARLAIAYEQYF
TRBJ2-3 | NA | NA | TRBV29-1 | CSVRLGDTQYF
TRBJ2-3 | NA | NA | TRBV18 | CASSLVGGPSRGGEDTQYF
TRBJ1-1 | few | NA | TRBV21-1 | CASSGLAVNMNTEAFF
TRBJ2-3 | NA | NA | TRBV14 | CASSQTGYYTDTQYF
TRBJ2-7 | NA | TRBD1 | TRBV10-1 | CASSTGAGEQYF
TRBJ2-5 | NA | TRBD1 | TRBV5-6 | CASSWTGVGETQYF
TRBJ2-5 | few | TRBD1 | TRBV28 | CASSFPDRVRETQYF
TRBJ2-7 | few | TRBD1 | TRBV27 | CASSYSGQGSYEQYF
TRBJ1-1 | few | NA | TRBV24-1 | CATSDLGFTEAFF
TRBJ2-4 | NA | NA | TRBV6-2/TRBV6-3 | CASTSPGPNIQYF